These 15 T cell receptor beta chains originate from one sample sequenced in a study of T cells in Graves' hyperthyroidism and ophthalmopathy (dated 2019 in TCRdb). Library method: multiplex PCR. The instrument was an Illumina HiSeq 2000. TCR beta CDR3 regions were amplified from RNA transcripts. The TCR CDR3 was subjected to a first round of RT-PCR using the HTBI primer set and the Qiagen OneStep RT-PCR kit. Using fastp trimming at Q25 and MiXCR clonotype assembly, TCRdb reanalyzed the public sequencing data and kept in-frame beta chains. Each CDR3 protein gets just one entry, which takes the most common genes and DNA from the rows behind it. This sample gives some 500,000 distinct CDR3 sequences in total; approximately 14% of them show up just once. The ten largest account for 15% to 20% of the sample. Sequencing was performed on blood. The origin of the receptors is a woman under 30 with Graves' hyperthyroidism.

This clonotype was observed a few times. V gene TRBV12-3 or TRBV12-4 combines with J gene TRBJ2-7; D is unclear. Trimming took off 1 base at V and 7 bases at J, with 8 bases between the two ends. CDR3 length: 12 residues. As DNA, the CDR3 is TGTGCCAGCAGTTTAGTTGCGGCGGAGCAGTACTTC. Its protein is CASSLVAAEQYF.

This clonotype has more than one count but fewer than ten. V usage is TRBV29-1 and J usage is TRBJ1-1; 10 positions match TRBD1. CDR1 SQVTM and CDR2 ANQGSEA come from the germline V gene. V shed 8 bases, J shed 1 base, and the junction held 10 bases outside the gene matches. CDR3 size: 15 residues. The CDR3 spells CSLTGQGGSNTEAFF. The CDR3 bases are TGCAGCCTTACCGGACAGGGGGGGTCGAACACTGAAGCTTTCTTT.

This chain connects TRBV2 to TRBJ2-7; D gene uncertain. CDR1 and CDR2 from the germline V gene are SNHLY and FYNNEI. Deletions cut 3 bases from V and 1 base from J, with 7 bases between. This CDR3 region has 13 residues. The CDR3 bases are TGTGCCAGCAGTGATGGGTTATCCTACGAGCAGTACTTC. Translation gives CASSDGLSYEQYF.

In this sample, this clonotype turned up many times. The chain couples TRBV6-1 to TRBJ1-5; 7 bases match TRBD1. Unmatched junction bases numbered 7, after V lost 5 bases and J lost 3 bases. Germline CDR1 MNHNS, CDR2 SASEGT. This CDR3 spans 15 amino acids. The CDR3 nucleotides are TGTGCCAGCAGTCCGACAGGGTGGAACAATCAGCCCCAGCATTTT. Translation gives CASSPTGWNNQPQHF.

This clonotype was seen ten or more times. The rearrangement joins TRBV19 to TRBJ2-1; the match to TRBD2 covers 8 bases. Germline V gives CDR1 LNHDA, CDR2 SQIVND (reference sequence). The CDR3 covers 16 residues. J was trimmed by 4 bases and V by 7 bases; bases with no gene match: 12. CDR3 coding DNA: TGTGCCAGTAACCCCTGGGGAGCGGGGGAGTACAATGAGCAGTTCTTC. Its protein is CASNPWGAGEYNEQFF.

The rearrangement uses TRBV4-1 and TRBJ1-2, with D hard to call. The V end lost 2 bases, the J end lost 4 bases, and 20 bases lay between the germline ends. The CDR3 has 17 amino acids. Germline V gene sequence: CDR1 MGHRA, CDR2 YSYEKL. CDR3 nucleotide sequence: TGCGCCAGCAGCCAACCTATTATAGGGCGGCGGGTCTATGGCTACACCTTC. It translates to CASSQPIIGRRVYGYTF.

This clonotype was recorded at least ten times. V is TRBV12-3 or TRBV12-4 and J is TRBJ2-3; the D gene is possibly TRBD2 (5 bases). The V end was cut by 2 bases, the J end by 8 bases, with 17 bases between. The CDR3 sequence is 15 residues long. CDR3 coding DNA: TGTGCCAGCAGTTTAAGGGAGCGGCTGGGTGGTACGCAGTATTTT. It specifies CASSLRERLGGTQYF.

This clonotype came up many times. CDR3 coding DNA: TGTGCCTGGAGTGATCGGGACAGGGGGAACACTGAAGCTTTCTTT. This sequence encodes CAWSDRDRGNTEAFF. The chain is built from TRBV30 and TRBJ1-1; the match to TRBD1 covers 10 bases. Germline V lookup: CDR1 GTSNPN, CDR2 SVGIG (reference sequence). The CDR3 consists of 15 residues. V gave up 1 base and J gave up 1 base; unmatched junction bases: 3.

Many counts were recorded for this clonotype. This chain joins TRBV5-5 and TRBJ1-4; 10 nucleotides align to TRBD1. CDR1 and CDR2 from the germline V gene are SGHKS and YYEKEE (reference sequence). CDR3 length: 17 residues. Unmatched junction bases numbered 8, after V lost 0 bases and J lost 6 bases. This CDR3 is CASSLGDRGLVYEKLFF. The CDR3 coding sequence is TGTGCCAGCAGCTTGGGTGACAGGGGGCTTGTTTATGAAAAACTGTTTTTT.

This clonotype was seen a handful of times. V and J are TRBV25-1 and TRBJ1-2; D is undetermined. The CDR3 covers 12 residues. CDR1 MGHDK and CDR2 SYGVNS come from the germline V gene. Trimming left V 7 bases short and J 2 bases short, with 8 bases between. The CDR3 DNA reads TGTGCCAGCAAGTTGGGGAACTATGGCTACACCTTC. It encodes CASKLGNYGYTF.

This clonotype was found many times. This chain joins TRBV5-6 and TRBJ2-3; D ambiguous. Germline V gene data show CDR1 as SGHDT and CDR2 as YYEEEE. Trimming cost V 2 bases and J 6 bases, with 10 bases left between them. The CDR3 totals 13 residues. Written as DNA, the CDR3 is TGTGCCAGCAGCTTAGTCGGCAGGGATACGCAGTATTTT. Protein: CASSLVGRDTQYF.

In the case of this clonotype: A read error is possible here, since a much larger clone lies one base away. V gene TRBV20-1 combines with J gene TRBJ2-1, with no clear D. Germline V gene sequence: CDR1 DFQATT, CDR2 SNEGSKA (reference sequence). CDR3 length: 15 amino acids. The CDR3 DNA sequence: TGCAGTGCCCGCAACTACCGGAGCTCCTACAGTGAGCAGTTCTTC. It translates to CSARNYRSSYSEQFF.

This clonotype came up a few times. This chain links TRBV7-3 with TRBJ2-1, with 9 bases that match TRBD2. The CDR3 sequence is 19 residues long. V gave up 1 base and J gave up 2 bases; unmatched junction bases: 12. Germline CDR1 SGHTA, CDR2 FQGTGA. The CDR3 spells CASSLRGGLAGTAYNEQFF. Here the CDR3 DNA reads TGTGCCAGCAGCTTAAGAGGGGGGCTAGCGGGAACCGCCTACAATGAGCAGTTCTTC.

This clonotype was counted at least ten times. The chain recombines TRBV5-1 with TRBJ1-1; D call uncertain. The CDR3 contains 14 residues. CDR1 is SGHRS, CDR2 YFSETQ, per germline. The V and J ends lost 0 bases and 1 base respectively, with 7 bases between them. CDR3 bases: TGCGCCAGCAGCTTGGCCATGTCGAACACTGAAGCTTTCTTT. Encoded protein: CASSLAMSNTEAFF.

The chain joins TRBV3-1 to TRBJ2-1; 8 bases agree with TRBD2. The germline V gene has CDR1 LGHDT and CDR2 YNNKEL (reference sequence). The CDR3 totals 18 residues. V trimming: 0 bases; J trimming: 8 bases; junction bases outside the gene matches: 15. CDR3 nucleotides: TGTGCCAGCAGCCAAGATTTCGGGAATCGGGGGACTAGAGATGAGCAGTTCTTC. The encoded protein is CASSQDFGNRGTRDEQFF.